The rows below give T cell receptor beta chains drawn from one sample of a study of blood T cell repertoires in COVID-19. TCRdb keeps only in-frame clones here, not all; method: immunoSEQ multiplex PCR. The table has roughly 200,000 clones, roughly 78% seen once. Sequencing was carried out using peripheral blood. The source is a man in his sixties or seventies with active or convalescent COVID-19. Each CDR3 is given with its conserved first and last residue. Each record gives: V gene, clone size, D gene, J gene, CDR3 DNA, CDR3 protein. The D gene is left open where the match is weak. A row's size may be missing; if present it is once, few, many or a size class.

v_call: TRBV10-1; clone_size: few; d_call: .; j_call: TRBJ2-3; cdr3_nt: TGCGCCAGCAGGGACAGCCTCACAGATACGCAGTATTTT; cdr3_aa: CASRDSLTDTQYF
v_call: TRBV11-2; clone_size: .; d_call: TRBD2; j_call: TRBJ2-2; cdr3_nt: TGTGCCAGCAGCGCGACTAGCGGGAGAAGCACCGGGGAGCTGTTTTTT; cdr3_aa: CASSATSGRSTGELFF
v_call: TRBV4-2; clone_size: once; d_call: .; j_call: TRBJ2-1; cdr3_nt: TGTGCCAGCAGCCCCCAGCCGCAGGTCCAGACCTACAATGAGCAGTTCTTC; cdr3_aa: CASSPQPQVQTYNEQFF
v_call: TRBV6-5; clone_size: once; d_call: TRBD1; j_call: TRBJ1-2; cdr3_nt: TGTGCCAGCAGTTGGGCTAGGACAGGGGGCTATGGCTACACCTTC; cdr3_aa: CASSWARTGGYGYTF
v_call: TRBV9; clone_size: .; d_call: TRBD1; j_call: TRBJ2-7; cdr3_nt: TGTGCCAGCAGCGTCGACAGGGGGGTCGACGAGCAGTACTTC; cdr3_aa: CASSVDRGVDEQYF
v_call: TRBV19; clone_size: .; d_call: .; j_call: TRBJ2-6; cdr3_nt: TGTGCCAGTACACATCCAGGGGTGGGATCTGGGGCCAACGTCCTGACTTTC; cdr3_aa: CASTHPGVGSGANVLTF
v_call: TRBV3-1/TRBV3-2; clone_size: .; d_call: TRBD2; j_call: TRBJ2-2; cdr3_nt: TGTGCCAGCAGCCCCCTTCCAGCGGGGGTGAACACCGGGGAGCTGTTTTTT; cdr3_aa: CASSPLPAGVNTGELFF
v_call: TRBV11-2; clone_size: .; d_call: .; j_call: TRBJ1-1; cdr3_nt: TGTGCCAGCAGCCCAACATCACCTTCGGCTTTCTTT; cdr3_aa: CASSPTSPSAFF
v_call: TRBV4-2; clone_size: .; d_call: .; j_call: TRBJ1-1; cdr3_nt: TGTGCCAGCAGCCCGTACCAGGCTATGAACACTGAAGCTTTCTTT; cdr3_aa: CASSPYQAMNTEAFF
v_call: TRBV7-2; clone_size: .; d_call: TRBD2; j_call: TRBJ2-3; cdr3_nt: TGTGCCAGCAGGCGGACTAGCGGGAGAGTGGCAGATACGCAGTATTTT; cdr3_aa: CASRRTSGRVADTQYF
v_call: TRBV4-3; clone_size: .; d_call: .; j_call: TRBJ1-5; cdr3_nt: TGCGCCAGCAGCCGAACCTACATTGGGGCCGATCAGCCCCAGCATTTT; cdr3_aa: CASSRTYIGADQPQHF
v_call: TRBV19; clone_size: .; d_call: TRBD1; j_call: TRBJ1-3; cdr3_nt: TGTGCTACGCGGGACAGGGGAGGAAACACCATATATTTT; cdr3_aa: CATRDRGGNTIYF
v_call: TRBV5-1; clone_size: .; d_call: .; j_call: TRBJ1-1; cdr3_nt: TGCGCCAGCAGCTTGGAAGGCGGAGGGACTGAAGCTTTCTTT; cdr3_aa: CASSLEGGGTEAFF
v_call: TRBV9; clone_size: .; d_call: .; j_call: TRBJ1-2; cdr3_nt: TGTGCCAGCAGCCAAGCGGGGGGGCGGGATGGCTACACCTTC; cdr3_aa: CASSQAGGRDGYTF
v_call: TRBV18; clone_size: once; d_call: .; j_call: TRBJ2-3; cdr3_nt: TGTGCCAGCTCACCCGGAGGTATTAGCACAGATACGCAGTATTTT; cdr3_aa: CASSPGGISTDTQYF
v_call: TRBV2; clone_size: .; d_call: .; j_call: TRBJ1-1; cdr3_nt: TGTGCCAGCAGTGGCGGTCCAGGGACTGAAGCTTTCTTT; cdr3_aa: CASSGGPGTEAFF
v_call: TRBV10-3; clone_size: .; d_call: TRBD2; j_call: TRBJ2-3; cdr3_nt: TGTGCCATCAGTTCCCAGGGCGGGAGGGCCAGGAGGGATACGCAGTATTTT; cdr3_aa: CAISSQGGRARRDTQYF
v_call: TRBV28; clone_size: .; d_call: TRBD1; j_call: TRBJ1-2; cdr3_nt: TGTGCCAGCAGTTTTGGGCAGGGGGGCTATGGCTACACCTTC; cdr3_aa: CASSFGQGGYGYTF
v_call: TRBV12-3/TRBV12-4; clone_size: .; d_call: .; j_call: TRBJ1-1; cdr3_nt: TGTGCCAGCAGTTTAGGGACAGTTGAAGCTTTCTTT; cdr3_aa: CASSLGTVEAFF
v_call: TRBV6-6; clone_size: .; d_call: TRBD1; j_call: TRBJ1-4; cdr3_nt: TGTGCCAGCAGTCCTGGAGGGGGCATCGAAAAACTGTTTTTT; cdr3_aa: CASSPGGGIEKLFF
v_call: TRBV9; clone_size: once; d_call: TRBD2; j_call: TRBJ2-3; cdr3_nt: TGTGCCAGCAGCGTAGGAGCTAGCGGCTACACAGATACGCAGTATTTT; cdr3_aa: CASSVGASGYTDTQYF
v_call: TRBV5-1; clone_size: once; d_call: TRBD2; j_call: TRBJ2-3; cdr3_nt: TGCGCCGGAAGTAGCGGGGGGTCCACAGATACGCAGTATTTT; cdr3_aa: CAGSSGGSTDTQYF
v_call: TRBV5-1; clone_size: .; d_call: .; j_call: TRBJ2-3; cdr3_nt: TGCGCCAGCAGCTTCCAGGGGACATCGAACACAGATACGCAGTATTTT; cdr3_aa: CASSFQGTSNTDTQYF
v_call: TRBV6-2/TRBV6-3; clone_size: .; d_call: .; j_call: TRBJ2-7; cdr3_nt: TGTGCCAGCAGTTATGTGGTGGGAGGAGTCGAGCAGTACTTC; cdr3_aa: CASSYVVGGVEQYF
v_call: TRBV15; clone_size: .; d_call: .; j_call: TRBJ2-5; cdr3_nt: TGTGCCACCAGCAGAGACAGACACCCCCAAGAGACCCAGTACTTC; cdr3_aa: CATSRDRHPQETQYF
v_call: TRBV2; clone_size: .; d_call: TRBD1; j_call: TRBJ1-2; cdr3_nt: TGTGCCAGCAGCAGTGGGGTAGGGGGCGTCGGTGGCTACACCTTC; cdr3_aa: CASSSGVGGVGGYTF
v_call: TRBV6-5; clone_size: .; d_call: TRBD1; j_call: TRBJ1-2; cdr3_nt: TGTGCCAGCAGTTACGGGACAGGGCAGGATGGCTACACCTTC; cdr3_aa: CASSYGTGQDGYTF
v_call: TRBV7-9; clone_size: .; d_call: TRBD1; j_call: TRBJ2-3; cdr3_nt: TGTGCCAGCAGCCCGCCAGGGGGCCTCACAGATACGCAGTATTTT; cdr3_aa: CASSPPGGLTDTQYF
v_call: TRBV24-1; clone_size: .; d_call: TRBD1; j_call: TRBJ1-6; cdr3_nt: TGTGCCACCAGTGAATCCCCGGGACAGATGAATTCACCCCTCCACTTT; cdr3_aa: CATSESPGQMNSPLHF
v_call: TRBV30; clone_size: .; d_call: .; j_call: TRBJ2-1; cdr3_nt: TGTGCCTGGATGATTTGGGGGGTAAACAATGAGCAGTTCTTC; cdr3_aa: CAWMIWGVNNEQFF
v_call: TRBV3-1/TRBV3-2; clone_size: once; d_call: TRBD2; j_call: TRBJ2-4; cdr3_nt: TGTGCCAGCAGCTGGACGGGGGGGGCTAGCAACATTCAGTACTTC; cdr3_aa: CASSWTGGASNIQYF
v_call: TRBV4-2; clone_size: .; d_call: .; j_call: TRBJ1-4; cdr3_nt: TGTGCCAGCAGCCCGTCGGCGGGGGGCGCGGATGAAAAACTGTTTTTT; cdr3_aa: CASSPSAGGADEKLFF